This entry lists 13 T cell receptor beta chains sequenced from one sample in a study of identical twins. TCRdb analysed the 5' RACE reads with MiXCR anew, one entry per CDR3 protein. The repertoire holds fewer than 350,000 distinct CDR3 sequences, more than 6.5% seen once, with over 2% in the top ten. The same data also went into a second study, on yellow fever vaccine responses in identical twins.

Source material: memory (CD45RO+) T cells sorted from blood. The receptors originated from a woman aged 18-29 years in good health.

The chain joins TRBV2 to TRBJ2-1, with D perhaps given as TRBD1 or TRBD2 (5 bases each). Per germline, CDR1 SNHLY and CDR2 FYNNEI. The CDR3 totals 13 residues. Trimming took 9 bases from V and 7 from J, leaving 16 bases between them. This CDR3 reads CASMPGPRNEQFF. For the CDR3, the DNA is TGTGCCAGTATGCCGGGACCTAGGAATGAGCAGTTCTTC.

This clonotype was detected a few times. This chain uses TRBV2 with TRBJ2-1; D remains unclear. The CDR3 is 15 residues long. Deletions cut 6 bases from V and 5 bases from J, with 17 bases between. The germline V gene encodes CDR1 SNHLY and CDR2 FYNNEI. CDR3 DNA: TGTGCCAGCAGGCACATCGACCAGGTGGACAATGAGCAGTTCTTC. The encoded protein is CASRHIDQVDNEQFF.

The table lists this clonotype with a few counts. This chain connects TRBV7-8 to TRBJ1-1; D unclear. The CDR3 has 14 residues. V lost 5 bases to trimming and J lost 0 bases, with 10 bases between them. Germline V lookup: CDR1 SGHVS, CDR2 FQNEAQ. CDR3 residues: CASSPVGMNTEAFF. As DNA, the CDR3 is TGTGCCAGCAGCCCGGTGGGGATGAACACTGAAGCTTTCTTT. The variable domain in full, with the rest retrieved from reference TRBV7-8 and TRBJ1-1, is GAGVSQSPRYKVAKRGQDVALRCDPISGHVSLFWYQQALGQGPEFLTYFQNEAQLDKSGLPSDRFFAERPEGSVSTLKIQRTQQEDSAVYLCASSPVGMNTEAFFGQGTRLTVV.

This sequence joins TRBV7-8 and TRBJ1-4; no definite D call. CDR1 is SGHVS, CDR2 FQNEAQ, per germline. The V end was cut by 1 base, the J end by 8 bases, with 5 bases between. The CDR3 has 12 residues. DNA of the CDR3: TGTGCCAGCAGCTTAGTTCGCGAAAAACTGTTTTTT. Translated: CASSLVREKLFF.

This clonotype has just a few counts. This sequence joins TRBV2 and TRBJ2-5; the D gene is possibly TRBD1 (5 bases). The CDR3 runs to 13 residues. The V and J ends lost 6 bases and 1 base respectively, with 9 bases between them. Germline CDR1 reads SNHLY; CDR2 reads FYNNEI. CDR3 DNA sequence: TGTGCCAGCAGACAGGCTTTCCAAGAGACCCAGTACTTC. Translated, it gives CASRQAFQETQYF.

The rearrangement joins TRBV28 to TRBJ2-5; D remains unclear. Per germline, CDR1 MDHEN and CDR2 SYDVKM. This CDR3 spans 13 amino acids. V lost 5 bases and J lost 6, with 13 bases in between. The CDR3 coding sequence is TGTGCCAGCAGTCTCGGCGGTCACAAGACCCAGTACTTC. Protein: CASSLGGHKTQYF.

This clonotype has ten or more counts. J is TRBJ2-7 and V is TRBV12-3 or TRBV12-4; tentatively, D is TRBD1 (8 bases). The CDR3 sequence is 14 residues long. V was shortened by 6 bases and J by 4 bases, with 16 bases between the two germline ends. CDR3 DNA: TGTGCCAGCAGCAAACAGGGGGGGGGATACGAGCAGTACTTC. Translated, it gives CASSKQGGGYEQYF.

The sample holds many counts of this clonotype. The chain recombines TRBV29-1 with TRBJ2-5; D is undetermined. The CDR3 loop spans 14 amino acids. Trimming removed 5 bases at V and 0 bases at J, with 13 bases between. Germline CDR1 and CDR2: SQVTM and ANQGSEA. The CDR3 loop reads CSVKLYPHQETQYF. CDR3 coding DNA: TGCAGCGTTAAACTCTATCCCCACCAAGAGACCCAGTACTTC.

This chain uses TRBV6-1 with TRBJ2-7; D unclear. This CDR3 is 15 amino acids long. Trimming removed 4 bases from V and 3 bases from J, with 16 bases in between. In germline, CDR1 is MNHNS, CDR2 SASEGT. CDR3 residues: CASSVIPAGGYEQYV. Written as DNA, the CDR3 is TGTGCCAGCAGTGTGATTCCGGCAGGCGGCTACGAGCAGTACGTC.

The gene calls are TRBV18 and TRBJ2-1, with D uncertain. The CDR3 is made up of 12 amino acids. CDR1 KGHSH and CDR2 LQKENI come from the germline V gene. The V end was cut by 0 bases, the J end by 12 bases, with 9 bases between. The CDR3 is CASSPPERRQFF. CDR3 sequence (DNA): TGTGCCAGCTCACCACCGGAACGTCGGCAGTTCTTC. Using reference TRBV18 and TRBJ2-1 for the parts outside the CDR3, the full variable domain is NAGVMQNPRHLVRRRGQEARLRCSPMKGHSHVYWYRQLPEEGLKFMVYLQKENIIDESGMPKERFSAEFPKEGPSILRIQQVVRGDSAAYFCASSPPERRQFFGPGTRLTVL.

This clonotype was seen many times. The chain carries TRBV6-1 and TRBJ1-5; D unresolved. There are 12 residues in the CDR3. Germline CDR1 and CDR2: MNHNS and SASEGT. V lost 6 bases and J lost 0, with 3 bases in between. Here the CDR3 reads CASRLSNQPQHF. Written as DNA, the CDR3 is TGTGCCAGCAGGCTTAGCAATCAGCCCCAGCATTTT.

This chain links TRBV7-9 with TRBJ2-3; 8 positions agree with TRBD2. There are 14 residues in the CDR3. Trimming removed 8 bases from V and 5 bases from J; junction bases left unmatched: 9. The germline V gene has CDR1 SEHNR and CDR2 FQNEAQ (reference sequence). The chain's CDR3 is CASLLREVVDTQYF. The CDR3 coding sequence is TGTGCCAGCCTATTGCGGGAGGTGGTAGATACGCAGTATTTT. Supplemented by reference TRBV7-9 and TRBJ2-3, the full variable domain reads DTGVSQNPRHKITKRGQNVTFRCDPISEHNRLYWYRQTLGQGPEFLTYFQNEAQLEKSRLLSDRFSAERPKGSFSTLEIQRTEQGDSAMYLCASLLREVVDTQYFGPGTRLTVL.

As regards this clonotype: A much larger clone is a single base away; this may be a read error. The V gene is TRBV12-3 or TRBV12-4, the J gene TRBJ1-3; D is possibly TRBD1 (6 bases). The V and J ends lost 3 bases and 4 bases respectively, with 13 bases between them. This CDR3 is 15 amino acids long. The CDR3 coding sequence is TGTGCCAGCAGTTTTGGGGGGGCGTCCGGAAACACCATATATTTT. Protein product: CASSFGGASGNTIYF.